Each of the 28 T cell receptor beta chains below was sequenced from the same sample in a study of cytomegalovirus exposure and HLA in healthy donors. TCRdb keeps only in-frame clones here, not all; method: immunoSEQ multiplex PCR. This sample has about 120,000 clones, with 89% found just once. Sequencing was performed on PBMCs. The receptors shown here come from a woman aged 18 to 35 in good health and CMV-seronegative.

The rearrangement links TRBV5-1 to TRBJ1-4, with 7 bases aligning to TRBD1. Trimming took 4 bases from V and 8 from J; bases not matched to a gene: 5. The CDR3 runs 13 residues. Germline V gives CDR1 SGHRS, CDR2 YFSETQ. The CDR3 spells CASSPTGTEKLFF. CDR3 in DNA: TGCGCCAGCAGCCCGACAGGGACCGAAAAACTGTTTTTT. Based on the CDR3 plus reference TRBV5-1 and TRBJ1-4, the full variable domain is KAGVTQTPRYLIKTRGQQVTLSCSPISGHRSVSWYQQTPGQGLQFLFEYFSETQRNKGNFPGRFSGRQFSNSRSEMNVSTLELGDSALYLCASSPTGTEKLFFGSGTQLSVL.

This clone has only a few counts. The rearrangement joins TRBV6-1 to TRBJ2-3, with unresolved D. The germline V gene has CDR1 MNHNS and CDR2 SASEGT. V lost 8 bases and J lost 2, with 14 bases in between. The CDR3 loop spans 14 amino acids. The CDR3 protein is CASLPSSHTDTQYF. CDR3 coding DNA: TGTGCCAGCCTCCCGTCGAGTCACACAGATACGCAGTATTTT.

The genes are TRBV10-3 and TRBJ2-1; 15 bases align to TRBD2. The CDR3 has 13 residues. Germline V gene data show CDR1 as ENHRY and CDR2 as SYGVKD. After removal of 10 bases from V and 15 bases from J, the junction contained 10 bases not matched to a gene. CDR3 region: CATGLAGGPVPFF. DNA of the CDR3: TGTGCCACCGGACTAGCGGGGGGGCCGGTTCCGTTCTTC.

This chain links TRBV4-1 with TRBJ2-7, with 8 nucleotides matching TRBD2. V shed 3 bases, J shed 4 bases, and the junction held 20 bases outside the gene matches. The length of the CDR3 is 19 residues. CDR1 and CDR2 (germline): MGHRA, YSYEKL. CDR3 nucleotides: TGCGCCAGCAGCCAGGCCTCGGGACTAGTTTTTCTCGGGCAATACGAGCAGTACTTC. This translates into CASSQASGLVFLGQYEQYF.

This clone appeared once. The CDR3 loop is CASRVVSYEAFF. DNA of the CDR3: TGTGCCAGCAGGGTTGTTAGCTATGAAGCTTTCTTT. V and J are TRBV6-1 and TRBJ1-1; D call uncertain. This CDR3 is 12 amino acids long. The germline gives CDR1 MNHNS, CDR2 SASEGT. Trimming removed 6 bases from V and 7 bases from J, with 12 bases in between.

The chain uses TRBV5-1 and TRBJ2-2, with a possible D match to TRBD1 (5 bases). The CDR3 spans 14 residues. Germline V gene data show CDR1 as SGHRS and CDR2 as YFSETQ. V was pared by 6 bases and J by 0 bases, with 9 bases between. CDR3 protein: CASIEQANTGELFF. The CDR3 coding sequence is TGCGCCAGCATTGAACAGGCGAACACCGGGGAGCTGTTTTTT.

This sequence joins TRBV5-4 and TRBJ2-5, with 9 nucleotides matching TRBD2. The J segment lost 4 bases and the V segment lost 6 bases, leaving 7 bases of the junction unmatched. The germline V gene encodes CDR1 SGHNT and CDR2 YYREEE (reference sequence). The CDR3 runs to 14 residues. The CDR3 loop is CASIASGASETQYF. CDR3 bases: TGTGCCAGCATAGCTAGCGGGGCTTCAGAGACCCAGTACTTC.

CDR3 bases: TGTGCCAGCAGTTTAGGCGGGGGGGCCTACAATGAGCAGTTCTTC. Its protein is CASSLGGGAYNEQFF. The rearrangement links TRBV27 to TRBJ2-1, with 9 positions matching TRBD2. J was trimmed by 2 bases and V by 2 bases; bases with no gene match: 1. Germline-derived CDR1 and CDR2 are MNHEY and SMNVEV (reference sequence). The CDR3 runs to 15 residues.

The chain is built from TRBV7-9 and TRBJ2-6, with D perhaps TRBD2 (6 bases). This CDR3 is 19 amino acids long. Germline CDR1 and CDR2: SEHNR and FQNEAQ (reference sequence). V lost 4 bases to trimming and J lost 3 bases, with 22 bases between them. The CDR3 coding sequence is TGTGCCAGCAGCTCACCTGCCGGGAGCCACATCGGTGGGGCCAACGTCCTGACTTTC. Amino acid sequence: CASSSPAGSHIGGANVLTF.

This clone was seen a handful of times. This chain links TRBV2 with TRBJ1-2; D gene uncertain. V lost 7 bases, J lost 7 bases, and 13 bases lay in between. Looked up from germline, CDR1 is SNHLY and CDR2 is FYNNEI. This CDR3 has 12 residues. Here the CDR3 DNA reads TGTGCCAGCACCCAAGCCGGTCGTGGCTACACCTTC. This gives the protein CASTQAGRGYTF.

Concerning this clone: One junction end disagrees with the germline gene, perhaps due to a read error. The gene calls are TRBV11-2 and TRBJ1-4, with 8 bases that match TRBD1. Germline lookup yields CDR1 SGHAT and CDR2 FQNNGV. This CDR3 spans 13 amino acids. CDR3 amino acids: CASSLDRVATGVF. The CDR3 coding sequence is TGTGCCAGCAGCTTAGATCGGGTGGCGACAGGGGTATTT.

The CDR3 sequence is CASSLSGTRTSEQYF. The CDR3 coding sequence is TGTGCCAGCAGCTTGTCAGGGACACGGACGTCCGAGCAGTACTTC. The rearrangement joins TRBV5-4 to TRBJ2-7, with D tentatively TRBD1 (6 bases). The CDR3 consists of 15 residues. Germline V gene sequence: CDR1 SGHNT, CDR2 YYREEE (reference sequence). Trimming removed 1 base at V and 6 bases at J, with 17 bases between.

The chain combines TRBV5-1 with TRBJ2-7, with 9 bases that match TRBD1. The CDR3 extends over 14 amino acids. CDR1 is SGHRS, CDR2 YFSETQ, per germline. The V and J ends lost 2 bases and 5 bases, in that order; junction bases with no gene match: 5. CDR3 in DNA: TGCGCCAGCAGCTTACAGGGGGCGGAGGACGAGCAGTACTTC. Translation gives CASSLQGAEDEQYF.

The V and J genes are TRBV6-1 and TRBJ1-1; D might be TRBD1 (6 bases). CDR3 length: 15 amino acids. V was clipped by 6 bases and J by 1 base, with 15 bases between them. Germline CDR1 MNHNS, CDR2 SASEGT. The CDR3 is CASSYSGTTNTEAFF. CDR3 coding DNA: TGTGCCAGCAGCTACAGCGGGACAACGAACACTGAAGCTTTCTTT.

The rearrangement joins TRBV9 to TRBJ1-2, with TRBD1 as a possible D gene (5 bases). Germline CDR1 SGDLS, CDR2 YYNGEE. Between the trimmed V and J ends, which lost 5 bases and 10 bases, there was a span of 12 bases. The CDR3 length is 11 residues. CDR3 nucleotide sequence: TGTGCCAGCAGTGGGGCCGGGTTCTACACCTTC. It codes for CASSGAGFYTF. Complete variable domain (other parts from reference TRBV9 and TRBJ1-2): DSGVTQTPKHLITATGQRVTLRCSPRSGDLSVYWYQQSLDQGLQFLIQYYNGEERAKGNILERFSAQQFPDLHSELNLSSLELGDSALYFCASSGAGFYTFGSGTRLTVV.

The V call is TRBV6-1, the J call TRBJ1-3; weak D call: TRBD1 (6 bases). Germline V gives CDR1 MNHNS, CDR2 SASEGT. The CDR3 covers 14 residues. The CDR3: CGGLTGSSGNTIYF. The DNA for the CDR3 is TGTGGCGGTCTAACAGGGAGCTCTGGAAACACCATATATTTT.

The chain joins TRBV27 to TRBJ2-7; D is perhaps TRBD2 (5 bases). Per the germline V gene, CDR1 is MNHEY and CDR2 is SMNVEV (reference sequence). The length of the CDR3 is 16 residues. Trimming pared 3 bases from V and 0 bases from J, leaving 15 bases between. The CDR3 sequence is CASSFSSLRGSYEQYF. CDR3 nucleotides: TGTGCCAGCAGTTTCAGTTCTCTCCGGGGCTCCTACGAGCAGTACTTC.

The chain joins TRBV27 to TRBJ1-1; D unclear. V lost 6 bases and J lost 0, with 8 bases in between. Germline CDR1 MNHEY, CDR2 SMNVEV (reference sequence). The CDR3 is 13 amino acids. The CDR3 region is CASRATMNTEAFF. For the CDR3, the DNA is TGTGCCAGCAGGGCAACGATGAACACTGAAGCTTTCTTT.

The V call is TRBV6-1, the J call TRBJ1-6; D unclear. The CDR3 extends over 16 amino acids. Germline V gives CDR1 MNHNS, CDR2 SASEGT. Trimming stripped 0 bases from V and 0 bases from J, with 6 bases between. CDR3 amino acids: CASSEAPSSYNSPLHF. CDR3 in DNA: TGTGCCAGCAGTGAAGCGCCGAGCTCCTATAATTCACCCCTCCACTTT.

The V gene is TRBV11-2, the J gene TRBJ2-5, with D perhaps matching TRBD2 (6 bases). The V end was cut by 5 bases, the J end by 4 bases, with 14 bases between. This CDR3 region has 14 residues. Germline CDR1 reads SGHAT; CDR2 reads FQNNGV. CDR3 protein: CASSQTSGRETQYF. For the CDR3, the DNA is TGTGCCAGCAGCCAGACTAGTGGGCGAGAGACCCAGTACTTC.

J is TRBJ2-7 and V is TRBV2; 8 bases align to TRBD1. This CDR3 comprises 14 residues. Germline loops: CDR1 SNHLY, CDR2 FYNNEI. J was trimmed by 6 bases and V by 2 bases; bases with no gene match: 6. The CDR3 protein is CASSERGQELEQYF. CDR3 DNA sequence: TGTGCCAGCAGTGAACGGGGACAGGAACTCGAGCAGTACTTC.

J is TRBJ2-2 and V is TRBV11-3; 10 bases map to TRBD1. Looked up from germline, CDR1 is SGHNT and CDR2 is YENEEA. V dropped 5 bases and J dropped 6; count of bases not matched to a gene: 9. The CDR3 length is 16 residues. This CDR3 is CASSPGQGQTAGELFF. As DNA, the CDR3 is TGTGCCAGCAGCCCGGGACAGGGGCAAACGGCCGGGGAGCTGTTTTTT.

The chain is built from TRBV5-1 and TRBJ2-1; D gene unclear. Trimming pared 5 bases from V and 7 bases from J, leaving 13 bases between. Germline V gene data show CDR1 as SGHRS and CDR2 as YFSETQ. There are 13 residues in the CDR3. In DNA, the CDR3 is TGCGCCAGCAGTTCAGGAAATCCTAATGAGCAGTTCTTC. Its translation is CASSSGNPNEQFF.

The chain is built from TRBV9 and TRBJ2-2, with 8 bases that match TRBD1. Losses at the gene ends were 0 bases for V and 9 bases for J; bases not matched to a gene: 4. The CDR3 runs 14 residues. Germline V lookup: CDR1 SGDLS, CDR2 YYNGEE. For the CDR3, the DNA is TGTGCCAGCAGCGTAGACAGGGGGGAGAGGGAGCTGTTTTTT. It encodes CASSVDRGERELFF.

This sequence joins TRBV7-3 and TRBJ1-6, with D perhaps matching TRBD1 (5 bases). The germline CDR1 and CDR2 sequences are SGHTA and FQGTGA. V lost 5 bases and J 7 bases, leaving 12 bases between the germline ends. The CDR3 sequence is 14 residues long. The chain's CDR3 is CASSPGTANSPLHF. The CDR3 nucleotides are TGTGCCAGCAGCCCTGGGACTGCCAATTCACCCCTCCACTTT.

The V and J genes are TRBV19 and TRBJ2-3; 7 bases map to TRBD1. Trimming took 5 bases from V and 4 from J; bases not matched to a gene: 12. This CDR3 contains 16 residues. CDR1 is LNHDA and CDR2 is SQIVND in the germline V gene (reference sequence). The CDR3 loop reads CASSSMTGIFPDTQYF. DNA of the CDR3: TGTGCCAGTAGTTCAATGACAGGGATTTTCCCAGATACGCAGTATTTT.

In nucleotides, the CDR3 is TGTGCCAGCAGCGGCGGGGCTAGCGGGGGCTATGAGCAGTTCTTC. This gives the protein CASSGGASGGYEQFF. V usage is TRBV11-3 and J usage is TRBJ2-1; 10 bases are a match to TRBD2. V shed 5 bases, J shed 8 bases, and the junction held 9 bases outside the gene matches. The CDR3 runs to 15 residues. Per germline, CDR1 SGHNT and CDR2 YENEEA.

In this sample, this clone turned up once. This chain's CDR3 is CASTNTDSGNTIYF. For the CDR3, the DNA is TGTGCCAGTACCAACACAGACTCTGGAAACACCATATATTTT. The chain uses TRBV19 and TRBJ1-3; no reliable D call. Trimming removed 7 bases from V and 0 bases from J, with 10 bases in between. CDR1 is LNHDA and CDR2 is SQIVND in the germline V gene (reference sequence). CDR3 size: 14 residues.